This section outlines one T cell receptor (beta chain) sequence together with its context. Its antigen is not identified. The protocol was immunoSEQ multiplex PCR, while the TCRdb copy is restricted to in-frame clones and leaves out a portion. The sample has tens of thousands of clones, around 79% seen once. This entry is derived from a study of vaccination effects on CD4 cells after COVID-19. Before any sequencing was done, the ViraFEST assay used viral peptide pools to expand antigen-specific CD4+ T cells. Investigators separated out CD4+ T cells once around nine days of culture had passed. Nucleocapsid antibodies stayed negative before and after vaccination, showing no earlier SARS-CoV-2 infection. The germline V gene has CDR1 MNHEY and CDR2 SVGEGT. Trimming shortened V by 6 bases and J by 0 bases, and 14 bases separated the two germline ends. The CDR3 is made up of 15 amino acids.

The sample was CD4+ T cells from PBMCs cultured with HCoV-NL63 spike peptides, taken before COVID-19 vaccination. The receptor comes from a human donor who received a COVID-19 vaccine. The rearrangement joins TRBV6-2 or TRBV6-3 to TRBJ1-1; D perhaps matches TRBD1 (5 bases). The CDR3 reads CASSSGPTLNTEAFF. The CDR3, as DNA: TGTGCCAGCAGCTCGGGACCGACACTGAACACTGAAGCTTTCTTT.